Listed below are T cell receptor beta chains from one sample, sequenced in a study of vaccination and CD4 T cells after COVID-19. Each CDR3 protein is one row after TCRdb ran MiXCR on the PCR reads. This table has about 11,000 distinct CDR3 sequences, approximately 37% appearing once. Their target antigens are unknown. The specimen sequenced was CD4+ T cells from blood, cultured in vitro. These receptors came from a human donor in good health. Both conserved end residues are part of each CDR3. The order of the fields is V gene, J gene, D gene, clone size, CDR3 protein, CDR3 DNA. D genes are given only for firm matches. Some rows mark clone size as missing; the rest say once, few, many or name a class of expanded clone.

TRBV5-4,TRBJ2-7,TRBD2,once,CASSLGTSGRDEQYF,TGTGCCAGCAGCTTGGGGACTAGCGGGAGGGACGAGCAGTACTTC
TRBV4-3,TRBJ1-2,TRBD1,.,CASSQDLFLDRGYGYTF,TGCGCCAGCAGCCAAGATCTTTTTCTGGACAGGGGCTATGGCTACACCTTC
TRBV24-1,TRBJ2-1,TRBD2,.,CATRTSVPSEQFF,TGTGCCACAAGGACTAGCGTACCGTCTGAGCAGTTCTTC
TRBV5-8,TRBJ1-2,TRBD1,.,CASTPGDSLNYGYTF,TGTGCCAGCACCCCTGGGGACAGCCTTAACTATGGCTACACCTTC
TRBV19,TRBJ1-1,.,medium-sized,CASSPYMNTEAFF,TGTGCCAGTAGTCCATACATGAACACTGAAGCTTTCTTT
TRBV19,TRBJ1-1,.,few,CASSSPRRAGPEAFF,TGTGCCAGTAGCTCCCCCCGGCGGGCAGGACCAGAAGCTTTCTTT
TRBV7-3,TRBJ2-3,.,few,CASSLGLPATQYF,TGTGCCAGCAGCTTAGGTCTGCCTGCTACGCAGTATTTT
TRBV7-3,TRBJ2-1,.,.,CASSDRGGEQFF,TGTGCCAGCAGCGATAGAGGAGGTGAGCAGTTCTTC
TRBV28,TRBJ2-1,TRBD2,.,CASSFLLAGGPGPYNEQFF,TGTGCCAGCAGTTTCTTACTAGCGGGAGGGCCGGGCCCCTACAATGAGCAGTTCTTC
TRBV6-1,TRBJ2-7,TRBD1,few,CASSQGQGKTYEQYF,TGTGCCAGCAGCCAGGGACAGGGTAAAACCTACGAGCAGTACTTC
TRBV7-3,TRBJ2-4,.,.,CASSLGTTGPGDIQYF,TGTGCCAGCAGCTTGGGGACGACAGGCCCTGGGGACATTCAGTACTTC
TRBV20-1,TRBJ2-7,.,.,CSARAPGYEQYF,TGCAGTGCTAGGGCCCCGGGCTACGAGCAGTACTTC
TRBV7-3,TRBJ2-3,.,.,CASGLAGTDTQYF,TGTGCCAGCGGGCTGGCGGGCACAGATACGCAGTATTTT
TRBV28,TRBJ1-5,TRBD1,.,CASSPILGPGTGDQPQHF,TGTGCCAGCAGTCCGATATTGGGTCCGGGGACAGGGGATCAGCCCCAGCATTTT
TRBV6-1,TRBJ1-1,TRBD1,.,CASRPWTGTEAFF,TGTGCCAGCAGACCCTGGACAGGGACTGAAGCTTTCTTT
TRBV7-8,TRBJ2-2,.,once,CASSLVRGDTGELFF,TGTGCCAGCAGCTTAGTCAGGGGCGACACCGGGGAGCTGTTTTTT
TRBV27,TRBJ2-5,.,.,CASSYYGLQQETQYF,TGTGCCAGCAGTTATTACGGACTACAGCAAGAGACCCAGTACTTC
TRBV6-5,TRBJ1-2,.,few,CASSYIGAGYGYTF,TGTGCCAGCAGTTACATAGGGGCGGGCTATGGCTACACCTTC
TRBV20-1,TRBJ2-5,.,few,CSAQRGEETQYF,TGCAGTGCTCAAAGAGGGGAAGAGACCCAGTACTTC
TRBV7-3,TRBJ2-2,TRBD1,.,CASSPPGQGTGELFF,TGTGCCAGCAGCCCGCCGGGACAGGGGACCGGGGAGCTGTTTTTT
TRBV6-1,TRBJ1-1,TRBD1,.,CASSPGQANTEAFF,TGTGCCAGCAGCCCAGGACAGGCAAACACTGAAGCTTTCTTT
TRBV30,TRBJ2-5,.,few,CAWDLGVKTQYF,TGTGCCTGGGATCTGGGGGTAAAGACCCAGTACTTC
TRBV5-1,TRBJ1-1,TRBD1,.,CASSARGQTEAFF,TGCGCCAGCAGCGCTAGGGGGCAGACTGAAGCTTTCTTT
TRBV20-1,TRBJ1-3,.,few,CSAHRLSGNTIYF,TGCAGTGCTCACCGCCTCTCTGGAAACACCATATATTTT
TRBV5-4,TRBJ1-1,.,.,CASSLAGGVEAFF,TGTGCCAGCAGCTTGGCCGGGGGAGTCGAAGCTTTCTTT
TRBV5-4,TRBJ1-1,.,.,CASSLPEKRTEAFF,TGTGCCAGCAGCTTGCCAGAAAAGAGGACTGAAGCTTTCTTT
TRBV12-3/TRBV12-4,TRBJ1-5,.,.,CASTPHSNQPQHF,TGTGCCAGCACCCCCCATAGCAATCAGCCCCAGCATTTT
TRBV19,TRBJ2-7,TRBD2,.,CASSIVASGPYEQYF,TGTGCCAGTAGTATCGTGGCTAGCGGACCCTACGAGCAGTACTTC
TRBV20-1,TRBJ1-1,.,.,CSACGPDTEAFF,TGCAGTGCTTGCGGACCGGACACTGAAGCTTTCTTT
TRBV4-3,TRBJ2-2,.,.,CASSQDWTRGGELFF,TGCGCCAGCAGCCAAGACTGGACGCGGGGCGGGGAGCTGTTTTTT
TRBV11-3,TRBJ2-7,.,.,CASSLRDEYEQYF,TGTGCCAGCAGCTTGCGGGACGAATACGAGCAGTACTTC
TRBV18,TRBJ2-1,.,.,CASSPSSGETSEQFF,TGTGCCAGCTCACCAAGTTCGGGGGAGACGTCGGAGCAGTTCTTC
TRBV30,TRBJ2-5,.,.,CAWSGGGGGETQYF,TGTGCCTGGAGTGGAGGGGGGGGTGGAGAGACCCAGTACTTC
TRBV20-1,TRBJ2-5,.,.,CSARDWRETQYF,TGCAGTGCTCGGGACTGGCGAGAGACCCAGTACTTC
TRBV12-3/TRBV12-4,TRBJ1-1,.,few,CASRISRLNTEAFF,TGTGCCAGCAGGATCTCTCGGCTGAACACTGAAGCTTTCTTT
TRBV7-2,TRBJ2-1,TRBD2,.,CASLSVGLAGNEQFF,TGTGCCAGCCTGTCGGTGGGGTTAGCGGGCAATGAGCAGTTCTTC
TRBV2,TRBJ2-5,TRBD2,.,CAGTSAGRETQYF,TGTGCCGGGACTAGCGCCGGTCGAGAGACCCAGTACTTC
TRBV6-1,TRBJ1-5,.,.,CASSGDSNQPQHF,TGTGCCAGCAGTGGGGATAGCAATCAGCCCCAGCATTTT
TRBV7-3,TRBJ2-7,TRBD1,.,CASSTRQGNEQYF,TGTGCCAGCAGTACGCGACAGGGGAACGAGCAGTACTTC
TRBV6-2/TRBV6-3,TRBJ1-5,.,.,CASSYSSRAGYSNQPQHF,TGTGCCAGCAGTTACTCGAGCAGGGCGGGATATAGCAATCAGCCCCAGCATTTT
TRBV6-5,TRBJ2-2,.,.,CASSYFPGAGRTGELFF,TGTGCCAGCAGTTACTTCCCGGGAGCCGGGCGGACCGGGGAGCTGTTTTTT
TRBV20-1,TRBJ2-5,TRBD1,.,CSGSWTGGDETQYF,TGCAGTGGGAGCTGGACAGGGGGCGATGAGACCCAGTACTTC
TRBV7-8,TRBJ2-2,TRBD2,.,CASSPLATSGSSGELFF,TGTGCCAGCAGCCCTCTAGCGACTAGCGGGAGTTCCGGGGAGCTGTTTTTT
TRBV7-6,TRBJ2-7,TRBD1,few,CASSFKGWGTGPYEQYF,TGTGCCAGCAGCTTTAAGGGTTGGGGGACAGGCCCCTACGAGCAGTACTTC
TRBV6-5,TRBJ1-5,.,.,CASSSEGRSNQPQHF,TGTGCCAGCAGTTCTGAGGGAAGGAGCAATCAGCCCCAGCATTTT
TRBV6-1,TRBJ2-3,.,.,CASNWGRLGGTSTDTQYF,TGTGCCAGCAATTGGGGTCGGCTAGGCGGGACTAGCACAGATACGCAGTATTTT
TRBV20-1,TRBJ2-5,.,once,CSARDSNQETQYF,TGCAGTGCTAGAGATAGCAACCAAGAGACCCAGTACTTC
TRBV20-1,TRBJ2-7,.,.,CSAPRGKGAYEQYF,TGCAGTGCTCCCCGCGGCAAGGGGGCCTACGAGCAGTACTTC
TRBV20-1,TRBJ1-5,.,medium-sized,CSAKMLLGGGQPQHF,TGCAGTGCTAAAATGTTGTTGGGGGGTGGTCAGCCCCAGCATTTT
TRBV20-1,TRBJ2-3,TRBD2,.,CSASGLAGLSTDTQYF,TGCAGTGCTAGCGGACTAGCGGGACTTTCCACAGATACGCAGTATTTT